Detailed here is one TCR beta chain. At one boundary the junction diverges from the germline segment, which might be a read error. The CDR3 is 11 amino acids. Germline V gene data show CDR1 as SNHLY and CDR2 as FYNNEI. The data were taken from a study of blood T cell repertoires in COVID-19. As for the study in general: From the United States, Italy and Spain came samples of acute and convalescent COVID-19. T cells, B-cell-depleted T cells, or PBMCs supplied cDNA or gDNA.

Original data processing: The authors estimated nucleated cell counts from reference gene primer amplification. Sequencing was performed with immunoSEQ multiplex PCR; in TCRdb, only in-frame clones are kept and a portion is missing. The V and J calls and the clone size are those of that table, but D and trimming were determined from the DNA. The table lists about 210,000 clones, 84% of them singletons. The receptor was isolated from a woman in her forties or fifties with active or convalescent COVID-19. The sequenced material came from peripheral blood. The V call is TRBV2, the J call TRBJ1-6; D not resolved. The CDR3 loop is CASSESGWVRW. CDR3 nucleotide sequence: TGTGCCAGCAGTGAATCTGGATGGGTGCGGTGG.